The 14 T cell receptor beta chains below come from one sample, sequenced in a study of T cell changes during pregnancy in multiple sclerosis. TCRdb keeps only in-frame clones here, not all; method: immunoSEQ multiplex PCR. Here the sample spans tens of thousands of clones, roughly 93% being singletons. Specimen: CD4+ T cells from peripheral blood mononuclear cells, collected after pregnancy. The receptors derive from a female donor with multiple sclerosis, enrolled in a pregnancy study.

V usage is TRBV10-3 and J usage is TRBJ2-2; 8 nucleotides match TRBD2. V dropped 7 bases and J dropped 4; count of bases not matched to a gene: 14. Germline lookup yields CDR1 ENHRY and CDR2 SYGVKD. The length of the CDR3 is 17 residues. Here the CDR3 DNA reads TGTGCCATCACTTCGTGGGCCGGGACTAGTGCCACCGGGGAGCTGTTTTTT. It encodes CAITSWAGTSATGELFF.

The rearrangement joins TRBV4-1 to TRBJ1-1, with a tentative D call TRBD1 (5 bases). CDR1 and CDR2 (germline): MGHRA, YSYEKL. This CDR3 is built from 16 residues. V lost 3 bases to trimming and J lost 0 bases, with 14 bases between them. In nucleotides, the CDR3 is TGCGCCAGCAGCCATCCGGGGGAAACCATGAACACTGAAGCTTTCTTT. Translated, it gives CASSHPGETMNTEAFF.

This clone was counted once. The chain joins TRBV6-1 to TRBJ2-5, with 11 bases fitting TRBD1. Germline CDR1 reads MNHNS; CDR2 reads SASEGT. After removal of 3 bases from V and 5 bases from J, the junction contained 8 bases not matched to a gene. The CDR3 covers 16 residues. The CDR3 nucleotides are TGTGCCAGCAGTGACGTATGGACAGGGGGCTTGGAGACCCAGTACTTC. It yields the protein CASSDVWTGGLETQYF.

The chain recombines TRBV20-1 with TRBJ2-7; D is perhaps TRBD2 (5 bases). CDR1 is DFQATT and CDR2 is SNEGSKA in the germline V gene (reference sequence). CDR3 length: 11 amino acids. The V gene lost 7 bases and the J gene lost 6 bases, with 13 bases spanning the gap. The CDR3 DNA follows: TGCAGTGTAGATCATCGGGGCGAGCAGTACTTC. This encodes CSVDHRGEQYF.

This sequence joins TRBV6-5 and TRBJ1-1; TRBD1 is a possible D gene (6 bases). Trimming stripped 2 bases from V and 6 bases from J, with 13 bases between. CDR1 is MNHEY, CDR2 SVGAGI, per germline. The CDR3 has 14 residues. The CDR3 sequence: CASSYGGAMAEAFF. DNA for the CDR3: TGTGCCAGCAGTTACGGGGGGGCGATGGCTGAAGCTTTCTTT.

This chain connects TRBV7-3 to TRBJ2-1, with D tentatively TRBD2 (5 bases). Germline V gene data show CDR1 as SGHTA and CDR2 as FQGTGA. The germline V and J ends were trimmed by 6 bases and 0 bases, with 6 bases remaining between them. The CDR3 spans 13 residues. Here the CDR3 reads CASSLASYNEQFF. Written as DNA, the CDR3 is TGTGCCAGCAGTCTAGCCTCCTACAATGAGCAGTTCTTC.

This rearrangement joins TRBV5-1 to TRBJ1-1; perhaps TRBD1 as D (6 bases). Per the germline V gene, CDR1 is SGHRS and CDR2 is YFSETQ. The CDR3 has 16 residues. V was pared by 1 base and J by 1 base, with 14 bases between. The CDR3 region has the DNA TGCGCCAGCAGCTTGCGTCCGTCAGGGGCGAACACTGAAGCTTTCTTT. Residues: CASSLRPSGANTEAFF.

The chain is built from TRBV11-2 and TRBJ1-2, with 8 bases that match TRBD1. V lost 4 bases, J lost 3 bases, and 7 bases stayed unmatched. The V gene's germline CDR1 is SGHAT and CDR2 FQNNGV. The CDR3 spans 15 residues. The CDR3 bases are TGTGCCAGCAGCTCTATACAGGGGGATCACTATGGCTACACCTTC. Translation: CASSSIQGDHYGYTF.

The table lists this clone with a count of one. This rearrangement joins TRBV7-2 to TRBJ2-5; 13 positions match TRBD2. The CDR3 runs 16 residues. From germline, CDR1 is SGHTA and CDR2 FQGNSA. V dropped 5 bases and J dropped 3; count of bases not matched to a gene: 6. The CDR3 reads CASSAPLAGGKETQYF. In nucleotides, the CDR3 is TGTGCCAGCAGCGCCCCACTAGCGGGGGGGAAAGAGACCCAGTACTTC.

CDR3: CASSIGGQGAWNTEAFF. The CDR3 nucleotides read TGTGCCAGTAGTATAGGGGGGCAGGGGGCTTGGAACACTGAAGCTTTCTTT. V gene TRBV19 combines with J gene TRBJ1-1; 8 bases are a match to TRBD1. The V gene end was trimmed by 1 base and the J gene end by 1 base; junction bases not matched to a gene: 8. The germline CDR1 and CDR2 sequences are LNHDA and SQIVND (reference sequence). CDR3 size: 17 residues.

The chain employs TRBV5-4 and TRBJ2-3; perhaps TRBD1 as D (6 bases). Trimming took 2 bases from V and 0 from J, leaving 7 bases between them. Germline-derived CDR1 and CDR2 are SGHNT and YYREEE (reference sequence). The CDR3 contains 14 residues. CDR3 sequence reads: CASSFGQSTDTQYF. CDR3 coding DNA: TGTGCCAGCAGCTTCGGACAGAGCACAGATACGCAGTATTTT.

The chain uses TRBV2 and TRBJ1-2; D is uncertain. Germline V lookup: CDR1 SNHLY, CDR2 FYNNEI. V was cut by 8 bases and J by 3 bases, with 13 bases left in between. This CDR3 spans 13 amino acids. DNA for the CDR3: TGTGCCAGCCTCCCTGAGGTAGACTATGGCTACACCTTC. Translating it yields CASLPEVDYGYTF.

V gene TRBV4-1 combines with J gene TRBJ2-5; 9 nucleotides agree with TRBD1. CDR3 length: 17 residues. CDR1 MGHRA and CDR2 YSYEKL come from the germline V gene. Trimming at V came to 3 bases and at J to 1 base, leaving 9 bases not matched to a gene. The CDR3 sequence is CASSQKMWGQGQETQYF. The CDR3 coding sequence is TGCGCCAGCAGCCAGAAGATGTGGGGACAGGGCCAAGAGACCCAGTACTTC.

The CDR3 loop is CASSLGQPSSGNTIYF. The DNA for the CDR3 is TGTGCCAGCAGCTTAGGACAGCCGAGCTCTGGAAACACCATATATTTT. The genes are TRBV5-4 and TRBJ1-3, with TRBD1 as a possible D gene (6 bases). Per germline, CDR1 SGHNT and CDR2 YYREEE (reference sequence). The CDR3 totals 16 residues. V was pared by 2 bases and J by 0 bases, with 12 bases between.